The present entry profiles one T cell receptor beta chain with its context. Its specificity is unknown. This sample is drawn from a study of T cells after yellow fever vaccination. In the study overall: Preparation of fractions with low cell numbers was performed using SMART-Seq v4 Ultra Low Input. Study-level results: Of the clonotypes, a small share occurred in both CD4 and CD8 compartments. Reappearance after the booster was observed for most primary-vaccination clones (roughly 97% CD4, over 75% CD8).

Germline assignment: CDR1 DFQATT and CDR2 SNEGSKA (reference sequence). The V and J ends lost 6 bases and 0 bases respectively, with 13 bases between them. The CDR3 contains 14 residues. As TCR cDNA was made by 5'RACE template switching, a universal primer site and UMIs were added. TCRdb itself ran the 5' RACE reads through MiXCR, one entry per CDR3 protein. The sample records about 430,000 distinct CDR3 sequences, around 20% being singletons. The specimen comprised PBMCs, sampled before the yellow fever booster vaccination. This sequence originates from a man between 18 and 35 years old who received the YFV17D yellow fever vaccine. V usage is TRBV20-1 and J usage is TRBJ2-3, with D perhaps being TRBD1 or TRBD2 (5 bases each). The CDR3 sequence is CSAGPFSSTDTQYF. In DNA form, the CDR3 reads TGCAGTGCGGGACCTTTCTCTAGCACAGATACGCAGTATTTT.